This T cell receptor beta chain emerged from a study of T cell responses to AZD1222 COVID-19 vaccine. Study observations and caveats: Nearly half of spike-specific TCRs reportedly target unmutated variant regions.

The table came from immunoSEQ multiplex PCR; TCRdb's copy has only in-frame clones and leaves some out. This table holds about 140,000 clones, 75% to 95% found once. CDR1 and CDR2 (germline): MNHEY, SVGEGT. There are 12 residues in the CDR3. V lost 3 bases to trimming and J lost 6 bases, with 5 bases between them. As regards this clone: Its matching antigen is unknown.

The material was peripheral blood, obtained 28 days after the second dose of the MenACWY control vaccine. This chain uses TRBV6-2 or TRBV6-3 with TRBJ2-2; D remains ambiguous. The source is an adult who received the MenACWY meningococcal vaccine as a control. CDR3 residues: CASSYMPGELFF. For the CDR3, the DNA is TGTGCCAGCAGTTATATGCCCGGGGAGCTGTTTTTT.